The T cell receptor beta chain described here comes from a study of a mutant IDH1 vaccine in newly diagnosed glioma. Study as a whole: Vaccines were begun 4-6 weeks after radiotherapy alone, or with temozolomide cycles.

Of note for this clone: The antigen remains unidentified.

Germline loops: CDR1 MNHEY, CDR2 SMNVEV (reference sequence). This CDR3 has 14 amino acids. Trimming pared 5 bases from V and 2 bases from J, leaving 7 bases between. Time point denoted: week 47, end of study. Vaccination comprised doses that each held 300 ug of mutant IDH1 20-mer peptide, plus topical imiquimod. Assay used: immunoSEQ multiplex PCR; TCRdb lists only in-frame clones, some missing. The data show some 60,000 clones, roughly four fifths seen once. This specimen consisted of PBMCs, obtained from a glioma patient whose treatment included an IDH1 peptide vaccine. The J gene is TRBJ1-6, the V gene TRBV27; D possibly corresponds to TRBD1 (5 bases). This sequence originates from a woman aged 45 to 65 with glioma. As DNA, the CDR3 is TGTGCCAGCAGTCAGGGTGCCTATAATTCACCCCTCCACTTT. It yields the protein CASSQGAYNSPLHF.